The source of this T cell receptor beta chain is a study of OX40 agonist ivuxolimab in advanced cancers. CDR1 is SGHTA and CDR2 is FQGTGA in the germline V gene. CDR3 length: 18 residues. V lost 2 bases, J lost 0 bases, and 19 bases lay in between. The table came from immunoSEQ multiplex PCR; TCRdb's copy has only in-frame clones and leaves some out. This sample has some 18,000 clones, with about 80% found just once. Sequences were derived from CD4+ or CD8+ T cells sorted from blood, sampled in a trial of the OX40 agonist ivuxolimab. This receptor was taken from an adult with an advanced solid tumor such as melanoma, head and neck, liver or kidney cancer. The chain uses TRBV7-3 and TRBJ1-1, with D tentatively TRBD1 (6 bases). The CDR3 sequence: CASSLYEGGRVMNTEAFF. DNA for the CDR3: TGTGCCAGCAGCTTATATGAGGGGGGCAGAGTCATGAACACTGAAGCTTTCTTT.